The 15 T cell receptor beta chains in this list originate from one sample, sequenced in a study of tumor and adjacent non-tumor tissue in lung cancer. This sample's RNA came from whole unsorted tissue. Distant lung tissue was collected more than 3 cm away from the tumor edge. The library came from three nested PCR rounds adapted from ARM-PCR protocols. TCRdb re-derived calls from the multiplex PCR reads in MiXCR, one entry per CDR3 protein. The data contain about 98,000 distinct CDR3 sequences, less than 85% of them singletons. What was sequenced was distant non-tumor lung tissue. These receptor sequences come from a man in his sixties with small cell lung cancer.

J is TRBJ2-1 and V is TRBV11-2; D ambiguous. The CDR3 runs to 14 residues. The germline V gene has CDR1 SGHAT and CDR2 FQNNGV. V lost 6 bases, J lost 0 bases, and 9 bases lay in between. CDR3 protein: CASRIRPSYNEQFF. CDR3 DNA sequence: TGTGCCAGCAGGATAAGACCCTCCTACAATGAGCAGTTCTTC.

This clonotype was observed a few times. Germline is not matched at one junction end, which may reflect a read error. V gene TRBV20-1 combines with J gene TRBJ2-2; a weak D match, TRBD2 (5 bases). The V gene's germline CDR1 is DFQATT and CDR2 SNEGSKA (reference sequence). This CDR3 is 13 amino acids long. The CDR3 nucleotides read TGCAGTGCTAGAGATAGCCACACCGGGGAGCCGTTTTTT. Translating it yields CSARDSHTGEPFF.

With respect to this clonotype: Mismatch with germline at one junction end may stem from a read error. J is TRBJ2-5 and V is TRBV11-2; the match to TRBD2 covers 7 bases. The CDR3 extends over 18 amino acids. CDR1 is SGHAT and CDR2 is FQNNGV in the germline V gene. CDR3 DNA: TGTGCCAGTAGCTTTGTAGCGGGCCTCCTTATCAAACAAGAGACCCAATACTTC. It codes for CASSFVAGLLIKQETQYF. The full variable domain, completed using reference TRBV11-2 and TRBJ2-5, is EAGVAQSPRYKIIEKRQSVAFWCNPISGHATLYWYQQILGQGPKLLIQFQNNGVVDDSQLPKDRFSAERLKGVDSTLKIQPAKLEDSAVYLCASSFVAGLLIKQETQYFGPGTRLLVL.

The chain links TRBV6-1 to TRBJ1-2; D is uncertain. Trimming shortened V by 11 bases and J by 6 bases, and 19 bases separated the two germline ends. This CDR3 is built from 13 residues. Germline loops: CDR1 MNHNS, CDR2 SASEGT. CDR3 bases: TGTGCCGGCATCATCGGGCCCAAGGATGGCTACACCTTC. Protein product: CAGIIGPKDGYTF.

This clonotype has a single count. A much larger clone sits a single nucleotide away, making a read error possible. The CDR3 ends on some other residue instead of the conserved phenylalanine or tryptophan, so this is likely a read error. V is TRBV11-2 and J is TRBJ2-1, with D unclear. The V gene's germline CDR1 is SGHAT and CDR2 FQNNGV. The CDR3 extends over 15 amino acids. This CDR3 is CASSLENSRYNEQFL. The CDR3 nucleotides read TGTGCCAGCAGCCTAGAAAATAGCAGGTACAATGAGCAGTTCTTA.

Turning to this clonotype: At one boundary the junction diverges from the germline segment, which might be a read error. This chain joins TRBV11-2 and TRBJ2-2, with TRBD2 as a possible D gene (6 bases). Per the germline V gene, CDR1 is SGHAT and CDR2 is FQNNGV. This CDR3 region has 14 residues. This CDR3 is CARRGIGNTGELLF. The CDR3, as DNA: TGTGCCAGGCGCGGGATAGGGAACACCGGGGAGCTGTTATTT.

In regard to this clonotype: One junction end does not reproduce the germline sequence, and a read error may be involved. J is TRBJ2-2 and V is TRBV7-8; TRBD1 is a possible D gene (7 bases). CDR1 is SGHVS and CDR2 is FQNEAQ in the germline V gene. This CDR3 contains 17 residues. The CDR3 region is CASSLGRIRGRGTGAVF. The DNA of the CDR3 is TGTGCCAGCAGCTTAGGTCGGATAAGGGGGCGCGGGACCGGAGCTGTTTTT.

Concerning this clonotype: This sequence may be a read error, since a much larger clone differs from it by one base. The chain combines TRBV30 with TRBJ2-5; maybe TRBD2 (5 bases). The germline CDR1 and CDR2 sequences are GTSNPN and SVGIG (reference sequence). This CDR3 is 15 amino acids long. CDR3 sequence: CVGSFSVLRRETQYF. DNA of the CDR3: TGTGTCGGCTCCTTTTCTGTTTTAAGGAGGGAGACCCAGTACTTC.

This clonotype was seen once. The rearrangement uses TRBV6-1 and TRBJ2-1, with D perhaps matching TRBD1 or TRBD2 (5 bases each). Trimming removed 10 bases at V and 6 bases at J, with 19 bases between. Germline values: CDR1 MNHNS, CDR2 SASEGT. CDR3 length: 14 residues. The CDR3 DNA is TGTGCCAACAGGCAAAGTGGACGGGGCAATGAGCAGTTCTTC. Translated: CANRQSGRGNEQFF.

There are many counts of this clonotype. The chain uses TRBV29-1 and TRBJ2-1, with 7 bases lining up with TRBD2. The germline gives CDR1 SQVTM, CDR2 ANQGSEA. The CDR3 has 15 residues. Trimming cost V 4 bases and J 1 base; bases outside gene matches: 7. The CDR3 sequence is CSVAGLAVSYNEQFF. The CDR3 DNA reads TGCAGCGTTGCCGGCCTAGCGGTTTCCTACAATGAGCAGTTCTTC.

Comment on this clonotype: An end of the junction differs from the germline gene, which may be a read error. The chain carries TRBV7-8 and TRBJ2-5; D possibly matches TRBD1 or TRBD2 (6 bases each). Germline lookup yields CDR1 SGHVS and CDR2 FQNEAQ. The CDR3 is 13 amino acids. CDR3 residues: CASRLDRGETQCF. For the CDR3, the DNA is TGTGCCAGCAGATTAGATAGGGGGGAGACCCAGTGCTTC. Variable domain in full (rest from reference TRBV7-8 and TRBJ2-5): GAGVSQSPRYKVAKRGQDVALRCDPISGHVSLFWYQQALGQGPEFLTYFQNEAQLDKSGLPSDRFFAERPEGSVSTLKIQRTQQEDSAVYLCASRLDRGETQCFGPGTRLLVL.

Concerning this clonotype itself: A much larger clone differs from this one at a single base, so this may be a read error. CDR3 coding DNA: TGCGCCAGCAGCTTGGGTTGGGGTAGCACTGAAGGTTTCTTT. Its translation: CASSLGWGSTEGFF. The chain links TRBV5-1 to TRBJ1-1; no firm D call. This CDR3 is built from 14 residues. Germline loops: CDR1 SGHRS, CDR2 YFSETQ.

Many counts were recorded for this clonotype. The gene calls are TRBV29-1 and TRBJ1-4; D is unresolved. V was cut by 2 bases and J by 4 bases, with 11 bases left in between. Germline V gives CDR1 SQVTM, CDR2 ANQGSEA. The CDR3 is made up of 14 amino acids. The CDR3 sequence: CSVERWQDNEKLFF. The CDR3 coding sequence is TGCAGCGTTGAAAGGTGGCAAGATAATGAAAAACTGTTTTTT.

There are many counts of this clonotype. The chain is built from TRBV12-3 or TRBV12-4 and TRBJ1-2, with 7 bases that match TRBD1. V was clipped by 3 bases and J by 8 bases; unmatched bases: 12. This CDR3 contains 15 residues. The CDR3 sequence: CASSFAVAGGGGYTF. CDR3 coding DNA: TGTGCCAGCAGTTTCGCGGTGGCAGGGGGTGGCGGCTACACCTTC.

The chain carries TRBV11-2 and TRBJ1-1, with unresolved D. The CDR3 has 15 amino acids. V was cut by 2 bases and J by 2 bases, with 12 bases left in between. CDR1 and CDR2 (germline): SGHAT, FQNNGV. CDR3 sequence: CASSLNSDDNTEAFF. The CDR3 DNA is TGTGCCAGCAGCTTAAATTCTGACGATAACACTGAAGCTTTCTTT.